The 27 T cell receptor beta chains reported below all come from one sample, sequenced in a study of blood T cell repertoires in COVID-19 (dated by TCRdb to 2018 to 2021). The library was made by the immunoSEQ multiplex PCR assay. TCRdb mirrors the immuneACCESS table, restricted to in-frame sequences. Some clones are absent from its copies; in checked studies, under half trace to an unresolved V gene, and the reason for the others is unknown. The sample table contains approximately 59,000 clones; only one count was recorded for around 80% of them. The top ten constitute 15% to 18% of the sample. Input material: peripheral blood. These receptors all stem from a man older than 75 with acute or convalescent COVID-19.

On this clone: The junction shows a germline mismatch at one end, possibly a read error. The chain joins TRBV18 to TRBJ1-2; 7 positions agree with TRBD1. The V gene's germline CDR1 is KGHSH and CDR2 LQKENI. The CDR3 is 15 residues long. The CDR3 here is CASSPGGTATILALF. The CDR3 coding sequence is TGTGCCAGCTCACCTGGGGGGACAGCGACTATCCTGGCTCTCTTC. The variable domain in full, with the rest retrieved from reference TRBV18 and TRBJ1-2, is NAGVMQNPRHLVRRRGQEARLRCSPMKGHSHVYWYRQLPEEGLKFMVYLQKENIIDESGMPKERFSAEFPKEGPSILRIQQVVRGDSAAYFCASSPGGTATILALFGSGTRLTVV.

This clone appeared once. The chain uses TRBV7-2 and TRBJ2-3; 11 bases agree with TRBD2. This CDR3 spans 17 amino acids. Germline CDR1 reads SGHTA; CDR2 reads FQGNSA. With V trimmed by 5 bases and J by 11 bases, 18 bases remained unmatched. CDR3 sequence reads: CASSRLPTSGSLGEQYF. DNA of the CDR3: TGTGCCAGCAGCCGGCTACCTACTAGCGGGAGCCTGGGTGAGCAGTATTTT. The whole variable domain, filled in from reference TRBV7-2 and TRBJ2-3, reads GAGVSQSPSNKVTEKGKDVELRCDPISGHTALYWYRQSLGQGLEFLIYFQGNSAPDKSGLPSDRFSAERTGGSVSTLTIQRTQQEDSAVYLCASSRLPTSGSLGEQYFGPGTRLTVL.

This sequence joins TRBV2 and TRBJ1-4; D might be TRBD1 (6 bases). V was trimmed by 6 bases and J by 4 bases, leaving 9 bases between them. Germline-derived CDR1 and CDR2 are SNHLY and FYNNEI. The CDR3 has 13 amino acids. The CDR3 is CASSRGFNEKLFF. The CDR3 nucleotides are TGTGCCAGCAGCAGGGGTTTTAATGAAAAACTGTTTTTT.

The genes are TRBV27 and TRBJ2-1; the match to TRBD2 covers 7 bases. CDR1 and CDR2 from the germline V gene are MNHEY and SMNVEV (reference sequence). The trim removed 6 bases at V and 0 bases at J, leaving 11 bases unmatched. This CDR3 region has 17 residues. Here the CDR3 DNA reads TGTGCCAGCAGCATTACTTGGGAGGGGACCTCCTACAATGAGCAGTTCTTC. It codes for CASSITWEGTSYNEQFF.

The rearrangement links TRBV7-2 to TRBJ1-5; 7 bases are a match to TRBD1. Germline assignment: CDR1 SGHTA and CDR2 FQGNSA. After removal of 6 bases from V and 6 bases from J, the junction contained 8 bases not matched to a gene. The CDR3 runs to 14 residues. CDR3 protein: CASSYDRVAQPQHF. Written as DNA, the CDR3 is TGTGCCAGCAGTTATGACAGGGTGGCTCAGCCCCAGCATTTT.

The V gene is TRBV6-5, the J gene TRBJ2-2; possible D gene TRBD2, 6 bases. Germline lookup yields CDR1 MNHEY and CDR2 SVGAGI. V was pared by 7 bases and J by 5 bases, with 17 bases between. CDR3 length: 15 residues. The chain's CDR3 is CASTRGGVGTGELFF. The CDR3 nucleotides read TGTGCCAGCACTAGGGGCGGGGTAGGGACCGGGGAGCTGTTTTTT.

This clone appeared a few times. V gene TRBV5-4 combines with J gene TRBJ1-2; D is unclear. V was pared by 0 bases and J by 7 bases, with 13 bases between. The CDR3 is 14 residues long. Germline CDR1 and CDR2: SGHNT and YYREEE (reference sequence). The CDR3 coding sequence is TGTGCCAGCAGCTTGGTGGAGGGAACGAGTGGCTACACCTTC. Its protein product is CASSLVEGTSGYTF.

The chain joins TRBV6-2 or TRBV6-3 to TRBJ1-5, with D unclear. CDR3 length: 15 residues. Looked up from germline, CDR1 is MNHEY and CDR2 is SVGEGT. V lost 2 bases and J lost 4, with 12 bases in between. CDR3: CASSYDAGENQPQHF. The CDR3 DNA follows: TGTGCCAGCAGTTACGACGCCGGAGAGAATCAGCCCCAGCATTTT.

The rearrangement uses TRBV5-1 and TRBJ1-5, with 7 nucleotides matching TRBD1. The CDR3 has 13 residues. Germline lookup yields CDR1 SGHRS and CDR2 YFSETQ. The V and J ends lost 1 base and 5 bases, in that order; junction bases with no gene match: 0. CDR3 sequence (DNA): TGCGCCAGCAGCTTGCAGGGGGATCAGCCCCAGCATTTT. Amino acid sequence: CASSLQGDQPQHF.

There are a few counts of this clone. The chain links TRBV30 to TRBJ1-1; D is undetermined. CDR3 length equals 13 residues. The V gene lost 1 base and the J gene lost 5 bases, with 11 bases spanning the gap. Germline CDR1 reads GTSNPN; CDR2 reads SVGIG (reference sequence). In nucleotides, the CDR3 is TGTGCCTGGAGTGCACAATCGGGGACTGAAGCTTTCTTT. It is translated as CAWSAQSGTEAFF.

This clone has just a few counts. The rearrangement uses TRBV24-1 and TRBJ2-7, with D maybe TRBD1 (7 bases). Germline V gene data show CDR1 as KGHDR and CDR2 as SFDVKD. Trimming stripped 6 bases from V and 11 bases from J, with 13 bases between. There are 11 residues in the CDR3. The DNA for the CDR3 is TGTGCCACCAGTCAGGGGGGATTCGAGTACTTC. Translated: CATSQGGFEYF.

The chain uses TRBV7-9 and TRBJ2-2; 10 bases line up with TRBD2. V lost 5 bases and J lost 4; bases outside the gene matches: 10. CDR1 SEHNR and CDR2 FQNEAQ come from the germline V gene (reference sequence). This CDR3 region has 17 residues. This chain's CDR3 is CASSPPSGRAGTGELFF. The DNA of the CDR3 is TGTGCCAGCAGCCCCCCGAGCGGGAGGGCCGGCACCGGGGAGCTGTTTTTT.

CDR3 DNA sequence: TGTGCCAGCACCCAATCTATCTCCTACAATGAGCAGTTCTTC. Protein: CASTQSISYNEQFF. The gene calls are TRBV6-5 and TRBJ2-1; D gene ambiguous. CDR3 length: 14 amino acids. Germline V gene lookup returns CDR1 MNHEY and CDR2 SVGAGI. V shed 7 bases and J shed 0 bases, with 10 bases lying between them.

This sequence joins TRBV5-1 and TRBJ2-7; TRBD2 matches 15 bases. Germline V gene sequence: CDR1 SGHRS, CDR2 YFSETQ. Trimming removed 4 bases from V and 4 bases from J; junction bases left unmatched: 9. The CDR3 is made up of 17 amino acids. The CDR3 DNA reads TGCGCCAGCAGCGCCGGGACTAGCGGGGGGATCCGATACGAGCAGTACTTC. Amino acid sequence: CASSAGTSGGIRYEQYF.

The V and J genes are TRBV28 and TRBJ2-7; 8 bases fit TRBD2. After removal of 7 bases from V and 3 bases from J, the junction contained 8 bases not matched to a gene. This CDR3 region has 14 residues. Germline V gene lookup returns CDR1 MDHEN and CDR2 SYDVKM. CDR3: CASTVSGRVYEQYF. The CDR3 DNA follows: TGTGCCAGCACCGTGTCCGGGAGGGTCTACGAGCAGTACTTC.

The chain links TRBV6-5 to TRBJ1-1; maybe TRBD1 (6 bases). V dropped 2 bases and J dropped 5 bases, with 12 bases sitting between them. Germline-derived CDR1 and CDR2 are MNHEY and SVGAGI. The CDR3 loop spans 14 amino acids. The CDR3 DNA reads TGTGCCAGCAGTTACGAAGTGACAGGAACTGAAGCTTTCTTT. Translating it yields CASSYEVTGTEAFF.

The rearrangement uses TRBV4-2 and TRBJ2-3; the D gene is possibly TRBD1 (6 bases). With 4 bases removed from V and 1 base from J, the gap between germline ends came to 15 bases. Germline V gene data show CDR1 as LGHNA and CDR2 as YNFKEQ. CDR3 length equals 16 residues. CDR3 region: CASSREQGWGTDTQYF. The CDR3 DNA reads as TGTGCCAGCAGCCGAGAACAGGGATGGGGCACAGATACGCAGTATTTT.

The chain recombines TRBV10-3 with TRBJ2-1, with TRBD2 as a possible D gene (5 bases). The CDR3 contains 14 residues. CDR1 is ENHRY and CDR2 is SYGVKD in the germline V gene. V lost 2 bases to trimming and J lost 4 bases, with 9 bases between them. Here the CDR3 reads CAISETGTYNEQFF. CDR3 DNA: TGTGCCATCAGTGAGACGGGAACATACAATGAGCAGTTCTTC.

The gene calls are TRBV27 and TRBJ2-2; 7 bases agree with TRBD1. The V gene's germline CDR1 is MNHEY and CDR2 SMNVEV (reference sequence). The CDR3 is made up of 15 amino acids. The J segment lost 7 bases and the V segment lost 3 bases, leaving 8 bases of the junction unmatched. Here the CDR3 reads CASSLTRDSFGELFF. The CDR3 DNA reads as TGTGCCAGCAGTTTGACCAGGGACAGCTTCGGGGAGCTGTTTTTT.

The chain uses TRBV7-9 and TRBJ2-5; D is undetermined. CDR3 size: 15 residues. V lost 5 bases and J lost 5, with 18 bases in between. From germline, CDR1 is SEHNR and CDR2 FQNEAQ (reference sequence). CDR3 in DNA: TGTGCCAGCAGCACCTCCCCTCCCGAGTCGGAGACCCAGTACTTC. It is translated as CASSTSPPESETQYF.

The gene calls are TRBV7-8 and TRBJ1-2; TRBD1 aligns across 11 bases. V shed 5 bases and J 8 bases; nucleotides not matched to a gene: 10. The CDR3 spans 15 residues. Germline lookup yields CDR1 SGHVS and CDR2 FQNEAQ. For the CDR3, the DNA is TGTGCCAGCAGCATAGGGACAGGGGGAGATGGCGGCTACACCTTC. Protein product: CASSIGTGGDGGYTF.

The chain couples TRBV10-3 to TRBJ2-5; possible D gene TRBD2, 6 bases. The germline gives CDR1 ENHRY, CDR2 SYGVKD. The ends were cut back, 5 bases at V and 5 bases at J, with 15 bases in the middle. The CDR3 contains 14 residues. Here the CDR3 DNA reads TGTGCCATCAGTCGGGACCCCCGGGGGGAGACCCAGTACTTC. It codes for CAISRDPRGETQYF.

V and J are TRBV7-3 and TRBJ2-5; 8 bases agree with TRBD2. Germline V gene data show CDR1 as SGHTA and CDR2 as FQGTGA. V dropped 5 bases and J dropped 5; count of bases not matched to a gene: 13. This CDR3 has 16 amino acids. CDR3 nucleotide sequence: TGTGCCAGCAGCCTAAACGGGAGGGCCTGGGGGGAGACCCAGTACTTC. Its protein product is CASSLNGRAWGETQYF. Supplemented by reference TRBV7-3 and TRBJ2-5, the full variable domain reads GAGVSQTPSNKVTEKGKYVELRCDPISGHTALYWYRQSLGQGPEFLIYFQGTGAADDSGLPNDRFFAVRPEGSVSTLKIQRTERGDSAVYLCASSLNGRAWGETQYFGPGTRLLVL.

The rearrangement links TRBV19 to TRBJ1-5, with 8 bases identical to TRBD1. In germline, CDR1 is LNHDA, CDR2 SQIVND (reference sequence). The CDR3 runs to 16 residues. V was pared by 5 bases and J by 4 bases, with 10 bases of the junction left unmatched. For the CDR3, the DNA is TGTGCCAGTAGTTCGCAGGGGGCTAATACAAATCAGCCCCAGCATTTT. This gives the protein CASSSQGANTNQPQHF.

The chain is built from TRBV24-1 and TRBJ2-5; 8 nucleotides align to TRBD2. Unmatched junction bases numbered 11, after V lost 6 bases and J lost 3 bases. The length of the CDR3 is 16 residues. Germline-derived CDR1 and CDR2 are KGHDR and SFDVKD. The CDR3 spells CATSNSGGPREETQYF. The CDR3 coding sequence is TGTGCCACCAGTAACTCGGGAGGGCCGAGGGAAGAGACCCAGTACTTC.

The V call is TRBV12-5, the J call TRBJ2-2; D not certain. The length of the CDR3 is 15 residues. The germline V and J ends were trimmed by 6 bases and 6 bases, with 17 bases remaining between them. Germline V gene sequence: CDR1 LGHNT, CDR2 FRNRAP. The CDR3 DNA reads TGTGCTAGTGGCCTGAACCCTAGGTGGTCCGGGGAGCTGTTTTTT. Encoded protein: CASGLNPRWSGELFF.

The genes are TRBV3-1 (or the pseudogene TRBV3-2) and TRBJ2-3, with TRBD1 identical over 7 bases. CDR3 length: 15 amino acids. Germline trimming cut 1 base from V and 6 bases from J; bases unmatched to any gene: 7. Germline CDR1 is LGHDT and CDR2 is YNNKEL (reference sequence). DNA for the CDR3: TGTGCCAGCAGCCAAGTCGGGACAGAACCCGATACGCAGTATTTT. It specifies CASSQVGTEPDTQYF.